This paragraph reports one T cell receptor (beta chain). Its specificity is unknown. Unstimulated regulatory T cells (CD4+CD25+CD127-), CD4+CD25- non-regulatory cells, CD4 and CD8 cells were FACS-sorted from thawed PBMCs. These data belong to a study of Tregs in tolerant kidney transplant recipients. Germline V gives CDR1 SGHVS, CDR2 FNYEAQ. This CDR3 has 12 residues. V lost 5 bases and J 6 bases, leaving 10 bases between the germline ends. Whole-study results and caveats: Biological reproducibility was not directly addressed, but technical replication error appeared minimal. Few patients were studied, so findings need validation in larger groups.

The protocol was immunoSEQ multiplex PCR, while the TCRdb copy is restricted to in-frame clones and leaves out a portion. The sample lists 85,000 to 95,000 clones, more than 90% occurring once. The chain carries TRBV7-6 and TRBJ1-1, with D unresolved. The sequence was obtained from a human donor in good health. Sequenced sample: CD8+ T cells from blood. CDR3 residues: CASSESGAEAFF. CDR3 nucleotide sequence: TGTGCCAGCAGCGAATCAGGCGCTGAAGCTTTCTTT.